The T cell receptor beta chain under discussion was sequenced for a study of T cell responses to AZD1222 COVID-19 vaccine. Overall study results and limits: The donor group comprised mostly white British people and more females; the analysis possibly underestimated clonal diversity. Just five to seven AZD1222 recipients tested seropositive at baseline. Samples come after the peak T cell response, not at day 14. The CD4 TCRs associated with vaccination extended across spike and predominated at 160-218 and 743-854.

Germline V gene lookup returns CDR1 KGHDR and CDR2 SFDVKD. This CDR3 has 13 residues. V lost 10 bases to trimming and J lost 0 bases, with 8 bases between them. Regarding this clone: Its antigen remains unidentified.

Data came from immunoSEQ multiplex PCR; TCRdb stores just in-frame clones and leaves some out. Of 100,000 to 150,000 clones in the sample, 80% to 90% were seen once. This receptor was identified in an adult in good health. The sequencing used peripheral blood, collected on day 0 of AZD1222 vaccination. This chain uses TRBV24-1 with TRBJ2-2, with D possibly matching TRBD1 (6 bases). The CDR3 sequence: CATGTTNTGELFF. In DNA form, the CDR3 reads TGTGCCACAGGGACAACGAACACCGGGGAGCTGTTTTTT.